A single sample is the source of the 18 T cell receptor beta chains below, sequenced in a study of identical twins. TCRdb re-called the 5' RACE reads with MiXCR, one entry per CDR3 protein. The sample consists of a few hundred thousand distinct CDR3 sequences, approximately 10% of them appearing once. Sequencing was done on a sample of memory T cells sorted from blood. Receptor source: a man in his fifties or sixties in good health.

The rearrangement links TRBV20-1 to TRBJ1-1; 8 nucleotides agree with TRBD1. The ends lost 4 bases at V and 6 bases at J; junction bases unmatched: 10. This CDR3 comprises 14 residues. Looked up from germline, CDR1 is DFQATT and CDR2 is SNEGSKA (reference sequence). The CDR3 bases are TGCAGTGCTACGAAACCGGGACAGGCTGCTGAAGCTTTCTTT. The encoded protein is CSATKPGQAAEAFF.

This clonotype turned up a few times. The chain has TRBV7-6 and TRBJ2-1; 9 bases align to TRBD2. Germline V gene lookup returns CDR1 SGHVS and CDR2 FNYEAQ. The CDR3 runs 16 residues. Trimming took 5 bases from V and 1 from J; bases not matched to a gene: 6. The CDR3 coding sequence is TGTGCCAGCAGCCCTGCGGGGGGGAGGTCCTACAATGAGCAGTTCTTC. It yields the protein CASSPAGGRSYNEQFF.

This clonotype was seen repeatedly, ten times or more. The V gene is TRBV12-3 or TRBV12-4, the J gene TRBJ1-4, with 8 bases lining up with TRBD1. This CDR3 is 16 amino acids long. The V gene end was trimmed by 7 bases and the J gene end by 8 bases; junction bases not matched to a gene: 15. Here the CDR3 reads CASTRPKTGGSEKLFF. In DNA, the CDR3 is TGTGCCAGCACCCGACCGAAAACAGGGGGTAGCGAAAAACTGTTTTTT.

CDR3 region: CASSLTGANYEQYF. CDR3 coding DNA: TGTGCCAGCAGTTTGACAGGGGCTAATTACGAGCAGTACTTC. This chain uses TRBV6-5 with TRBJ2-7; 8 bases map to TRBD1. The CDR3 sequence is 14 residues long. Per germline, CDR1 MNHEY and CDR2 SVGAGI. The V and J ends lost 4 bases and 4 bases, in that order; junction bases with no gene match: 6.

The sample holds a few counts of this clonotype. The CDR3 sequence is CAISESVRNSPLHF. The CDR3 DNA sequence: TGTGCCATCAGTGAATCCGTGAGAAATTCACCCCTCCACTTT. The chain joins TRBV10-3 to TRBJ1-6; no definite D call. Germline V gives CDR1 ENHRY, CDR2 SYGVKD. The CDR3 contains 14 residues. V was pared by 3 bases and J by 7 bases, with 10 bases between.

V and J are TRBV13 and TRBJ2-6; D possibly matches TRBD1 or TRBD2 (6 bases each). V was trimmed by 5 bases and J by 2 bases, leaving 16 bases between them. Germline loops: CDR1 PRHDT, CDR2 FYEKMQ (reference sequence). There are 17 residues in the CDR3. CDR3 residues: CASSLLIGGTGANVLTF. CDR3 sequence (DNA): TGTGCCAGCAGCCTACTTATCGGGGGCACTGGGGCCAACGTCCTGACTTTC. The whole variable domain, remainder taken from reference TRBV13 and TRBJ2-6, is AAGVIQSPRHLIKEKRETATLKCYPIPRHDTVYWYQQGPGQDPQFLISFYEKMQSDKGSIPDRFSAQQFSDYHSELNMSSLELGDSALYFCASSLLIGGTGANVLTFGAGSRLTVL.

This clonotype was seen just once. A much more abundant neighbour one base away suggests this may be a read error. The chain links TRBV6-1 to TRBJ1-1; 8 nucleotides align to TRBD1. Germline CDR1 reads MNHNS; CDR2 reads SASEGT. The CDR3 sequence is 16 residues long. V dropped 8 bases and J dropped 6; count of bases not matched to a gene: 17. CDR3 in amino acids: CASWTTRQGKGSEAFF. DNA of the CDR3: TGTGCCAGCTGGACAACTAGACAGGGGAAAGGGTCTGAAGCTTTCTTT.

The sample holds many counts of this clonotype. The chain carries TRBV29-1 and TRBJ2-3; D may be TRBD1 (6 bases). The V and J ends lost 6 bases and 2 bases respectively, with 18 bases between them. Germline V gene data show CDR1 as SQVTM and CDR2 as ANQGSEA. CDR3 length: 15 amino acids. The CDR3 region has the DNA TGCAGCGTGGCCGGGACATCGAGAGTCACAGATACGCAGTATTTT. Amino acid sequence: CSVAGTSRVTDTQYF.

At least ten counts were recorded for this clonotype. The chain recombines TRBV10-3 with TRBJ2-7; 9 positions match TRBD1. Germline loops: CDR1 ENHRY, CDR2 SYGVKD. The J segment lost 2 bases and the V segment lost 4 bases, leaving 6 bases of the junction unmatched. The CDR3 loop spans 15 amino acids. The CDR3, as DNA: TGTGCCATCAGTGCTGACAGGGGGAATCCCTACGAGCAGTACTTC. Its protein is CAISADRGNPYEQYF.

This clonotype was observed many times. V and J are TRBV20-1 and TRBJ2-3; 11 bases match TRBD2. Looked up from germline, CDR1 is DFQATT and CDR2 is SNEGSKA (reference sequence). The CDR3 has 15 amino acids. V trimming: 2 bases; J trimming: 8 bases; junction bases outside the gene matches: 9. This chain's CDR3 is CSARQLAGVWGTQYF. In DNA, the CDR3 is TGCAGTGCTAGACAACTAGCGGGGGTTTGGGGTACGCAGTATTTT.

This clonotype was seen at least ten times. The genes are TRBV5-1 and TRBJ1-1; no reliable D call. V dropped 6 bases and J dropped 0 bases, with 9 bases sitting between them. Germline CDR1 is SGHRS and CDR2 is YFSETQ. The CDR3 is made up of 13 amino acids. CDR3 protein: CASTSDLNTEAFF. The CDR3 nucleotides are TGCGCCAGCACCTCGGACTTGAACACTGAAGCTTTCTTT.

This clonotype has ten or more counts. V is TRBV20-1 and J is TRBJ2-7; the match to TRBD2 covers 8 bases. The junction had 5 bases not matched to a gene; V was cut back by 0 bases and J by 4 bases. Germline V gene data show CDR1 as DFQATT and CDR2 as SNEGSKA (reference sequence). The CDR3 is made up of 14 amino acids. CDR3 sequence reads: CSARDSREGYEQYF. In nucleotides, the CDR3 is TGCAGTGCTAGAGATTCACGGGAGGGATACGAGCAGTACTTC.

This clonotype has just a few counts. The V and J genes are TRBV6-2 or TRBV6-3 and TRBJ1-1; TRBD1 aligns across 11 bases. The length of the CDR3 is 14 residues. CDR1 MNHEY and CDR2 SVGEGT come from the germline V gene. The ends lost 8 bases at V and 6 bases at J; junction bases unmatched: 8. CDR3 sequence reads: CASRTGGSRAEAFF. DNA of the CDR3: TGTGCCAGCCGGACAGGGGGCTCACGGGCTGAAGCTTTCTTT.

This clonotype was picked up many times. The rearrangement joins TRBV20-1 to TRBJ2-1, with a tentative D call TRBD2 (5 bases). The length of the CDR3 is 16 residues. With 4 bases removed from V and 6 bases from J, the gap between germline ends came to 22 bases. CDR1 and CDR2 (germline): DFQATT, SNEGSKA (reference sequence). The CDR3 DNA reads TGCAGTGCTAAAAATCCCCAGCGGACTGGAGGCAATGAGCAGTTCTTC. The encoded protein is CSAKNPQRTGGNEQFF.

This clonotype was observed a handful of times. The V gene is TRBV29-1, the J gene TRBJ1-2; no clear D gene. CDR1 and CDR2 (germline): SQVTM, ANQGSEA. This CDR3 has 12 residues. Trimming pared 0 bases from V and 13 bases from J, leaving 15 bases between. The CDR3 loop is CSVEDLGISPTF. As DNA, the CDR3 is TGCAGCGTTGAAGATCTGGGCATCAGTCCCACCTTC.

This clonotype was recorded many times. The chain is built from TRBV15 and TRBJ2-2, with a weak D call TRBD1 (6 bases). Germline-derived CDR1 and CDR2 are LNHNV and YYDKDF (reference sequence). The germline V and J ends were trimmed by 0 bases and 0 bases, with 8 bases remaining between them. The CDR3 totals 16 residues. The CDR3: CATSRETGTNTGELFF. The CDR3 nucleotides read TGTGCCACCAGCAGAGAAACAGGGACGAACACCGGGGAGCTGTTTTTT.

This clonotype was picked up many times. V usage is TRBV15 and J usage is TRBJ1-3; D not certain. This CDR3 comprises 15 residues. Trimming left V 3 bases short and J 1 base short, with 10 bases between. Germline CDR1 and CDR2: LNHNV and YYDKDF (reference sequence). CDR3 coding DNA: TGTGCCACCAGCAGGCAGACGGATTCTGGAAACACCATATATTTT. Translation gives CATSRQTDSGNTIYF.

This clonotype was counted at least ten times. V is TRBV6-1 and J is TRBJ1-1; a weak D match, TRBD1 (5 bases). Germline CDR1 is MNHNS and CDR2 is SASEGT. V was shortened by 6 bases and J by 3 bases, with 14 bases between the two germline ends. The CDR3 extends over 14 amino acids. CDR3 region: CASRTPGSDTEAFF. The CDR3 DNA sequence: TGTGCCAGCAGAACTCCAGGGTCGGACACTGAAGCTTTCTTT.